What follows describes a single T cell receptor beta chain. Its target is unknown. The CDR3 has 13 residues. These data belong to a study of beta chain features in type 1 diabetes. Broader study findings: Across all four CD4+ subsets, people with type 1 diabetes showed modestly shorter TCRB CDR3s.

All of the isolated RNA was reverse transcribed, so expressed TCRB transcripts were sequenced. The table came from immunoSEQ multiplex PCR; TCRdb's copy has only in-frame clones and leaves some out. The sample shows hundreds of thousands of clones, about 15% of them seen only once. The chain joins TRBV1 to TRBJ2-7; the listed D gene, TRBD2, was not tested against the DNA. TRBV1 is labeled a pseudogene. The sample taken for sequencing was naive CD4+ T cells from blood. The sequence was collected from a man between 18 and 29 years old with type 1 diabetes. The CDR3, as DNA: TGCACCAGCAGCCTGGAGAGAGAGTACGAGCAGTACTTC. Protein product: CTSSLEREYEQYF.